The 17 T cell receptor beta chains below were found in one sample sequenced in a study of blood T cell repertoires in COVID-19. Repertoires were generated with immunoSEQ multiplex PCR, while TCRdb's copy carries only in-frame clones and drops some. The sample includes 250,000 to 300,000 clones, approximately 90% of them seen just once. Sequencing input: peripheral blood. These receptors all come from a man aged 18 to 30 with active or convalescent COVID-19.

The CDR3 DNA reads TGTGCCAGCACGGGGTTGGGGAATTCACCCCTCCACTTT. Its translation is CASTGLGNSPLHF. The gene calls are TRBV9 and TRBJ1-6; no firm D call. V was cut by 6 bases and J by 7 bases, with 11 bases left in between. The CDR3 extends over 13 amino acids. Germline assignment: CDR1 SGDLS and CDR2 YYNGEE.

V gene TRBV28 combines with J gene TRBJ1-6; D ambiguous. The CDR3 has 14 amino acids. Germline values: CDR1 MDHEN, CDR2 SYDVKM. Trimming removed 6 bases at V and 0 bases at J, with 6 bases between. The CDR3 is CASRRSSYNSPLHF. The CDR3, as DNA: TGTGCCAGCAGGAGGAGCTCCTATAATTCACCCCTCCACTTT.

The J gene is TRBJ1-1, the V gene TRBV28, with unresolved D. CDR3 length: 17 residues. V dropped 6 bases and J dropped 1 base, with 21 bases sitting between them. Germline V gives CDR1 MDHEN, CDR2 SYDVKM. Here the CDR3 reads CASSLPLRRYSNTEAFF. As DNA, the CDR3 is TGTGCCAGCAGCCTTCCTTTGCGCCGATATTCGAACACTGAAGCTTTCTTT.

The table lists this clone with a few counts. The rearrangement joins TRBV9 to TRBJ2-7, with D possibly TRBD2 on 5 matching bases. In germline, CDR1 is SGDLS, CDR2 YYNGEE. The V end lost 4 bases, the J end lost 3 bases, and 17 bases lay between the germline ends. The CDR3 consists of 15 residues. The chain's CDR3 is CASSSTPRGDYEQYF. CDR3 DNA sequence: TGTGCCAGCAGCTCGACCCCTCGGGGAGACTACGAGCAGTACTTC.

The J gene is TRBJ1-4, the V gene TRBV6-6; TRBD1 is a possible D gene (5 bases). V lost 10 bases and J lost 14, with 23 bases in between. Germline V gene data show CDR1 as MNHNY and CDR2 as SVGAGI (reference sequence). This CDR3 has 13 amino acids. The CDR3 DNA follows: TGTGCCACGACAACCGGGGGGACCCGAGAGCTGTTTTTT. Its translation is CATTTGGTRELFF.

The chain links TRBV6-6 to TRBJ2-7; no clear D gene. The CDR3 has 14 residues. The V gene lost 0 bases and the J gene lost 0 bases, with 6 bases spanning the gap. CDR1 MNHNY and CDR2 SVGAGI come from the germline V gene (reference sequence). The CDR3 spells CASSYSFSSYEQYF. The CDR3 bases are TGTGCCAGCAGTTACTCGTTCAGCTCCTACGAGCAGTACTTC.

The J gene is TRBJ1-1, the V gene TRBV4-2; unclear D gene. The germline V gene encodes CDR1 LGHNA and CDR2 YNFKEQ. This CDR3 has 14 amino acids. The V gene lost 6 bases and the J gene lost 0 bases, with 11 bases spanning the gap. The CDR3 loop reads CASRPTTMNTEAFF. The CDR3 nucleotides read TGTGCCAGCAGGCCCACTACAATGAACACTGAAGCTTTCTTT.

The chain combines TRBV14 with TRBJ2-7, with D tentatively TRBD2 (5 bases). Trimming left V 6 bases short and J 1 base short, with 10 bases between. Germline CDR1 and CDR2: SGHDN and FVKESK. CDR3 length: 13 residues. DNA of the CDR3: TGTGCCAGCAGGAGAGAGGGTTCCTACGAGCAGTACTTC. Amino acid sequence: CASRREGSYEQYF.

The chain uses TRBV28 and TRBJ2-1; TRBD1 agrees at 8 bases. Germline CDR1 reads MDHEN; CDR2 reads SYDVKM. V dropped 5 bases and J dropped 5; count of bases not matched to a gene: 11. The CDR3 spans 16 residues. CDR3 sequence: CASSLGSGQGHNEQFF. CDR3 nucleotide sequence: TGTGCCAGCAGTCTTGGGTCAGGACAGGGTCACAATGAGCAGTTCTTC.

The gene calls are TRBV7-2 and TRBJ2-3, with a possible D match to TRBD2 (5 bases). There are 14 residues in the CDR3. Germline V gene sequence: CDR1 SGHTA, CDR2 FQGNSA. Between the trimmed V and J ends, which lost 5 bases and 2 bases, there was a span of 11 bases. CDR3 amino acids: CASSRLDSTDTQYF. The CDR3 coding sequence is TGTGCCAGCAGCCGTTTGGACTCCACAGATACGCAGTATTTT. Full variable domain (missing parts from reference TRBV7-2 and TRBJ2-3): GAGVSQSPSNKVTEKGKDVELRCDPISGHTALYWYRQSLGQGLEFLIYFQGNSAPDKSGLPSDRFSAERTGGSVSTLTIQRTQQEDSAVYLCASSRLDSTDTQYFGPGTRLTVL.

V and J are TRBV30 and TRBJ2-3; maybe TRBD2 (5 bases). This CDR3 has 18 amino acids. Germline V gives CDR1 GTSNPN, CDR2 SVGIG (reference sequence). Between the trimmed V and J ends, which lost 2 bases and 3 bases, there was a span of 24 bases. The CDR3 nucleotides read TGTGCCTGGAGTCTCGGGCGGTCATTCAATTCGGGAACAGATACGCAGTATTTT. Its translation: CAWSLGRSFNSGTDTQYF.

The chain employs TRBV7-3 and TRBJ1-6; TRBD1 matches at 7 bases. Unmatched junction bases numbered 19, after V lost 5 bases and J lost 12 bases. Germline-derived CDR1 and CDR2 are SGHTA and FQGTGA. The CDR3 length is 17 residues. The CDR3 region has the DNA TGTGCCAGCAGCCACAAACAAGGGGGACAGAGAATTCGACCCCTCCACTTT. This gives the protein CASSHKQGGQRIRPLHF. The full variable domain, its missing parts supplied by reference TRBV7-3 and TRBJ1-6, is GAGVSQTPSNKVTEKGKYVELRCDPISGHTALYWYRQSLGQGPEFLIYFQGTGAADDSGLPNDRFFAVRPEGSVSTLKIQRTERGDSAVYLCASSHKQGGQRIRPLHFGNGTRLTVT.

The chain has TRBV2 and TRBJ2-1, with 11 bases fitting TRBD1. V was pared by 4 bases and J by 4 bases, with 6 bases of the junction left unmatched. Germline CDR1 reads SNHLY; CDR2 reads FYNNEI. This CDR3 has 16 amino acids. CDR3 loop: CASSAFGQGAYNEQFF. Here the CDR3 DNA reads TGTGCCAGCAGTGCCTTCGGACAGGGGGCGTACAATGAGCAGTTCTTC.

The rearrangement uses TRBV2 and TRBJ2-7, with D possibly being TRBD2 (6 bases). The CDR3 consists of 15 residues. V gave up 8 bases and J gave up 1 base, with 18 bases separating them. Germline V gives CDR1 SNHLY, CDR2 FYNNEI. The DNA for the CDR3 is TGTGCCAGCTCGGGCGGGGCAGAATCTTCCTACGAGCAGTACTTC. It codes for CASSGGAESSYEQYF.

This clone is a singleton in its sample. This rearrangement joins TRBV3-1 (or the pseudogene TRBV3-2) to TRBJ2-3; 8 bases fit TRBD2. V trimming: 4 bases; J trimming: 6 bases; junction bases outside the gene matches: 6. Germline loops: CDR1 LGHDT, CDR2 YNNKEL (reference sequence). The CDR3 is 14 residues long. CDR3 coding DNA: TGTGCCAGCAGCCGAGCGGGAGAAGGGGATACGCAGTATTTT. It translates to CASSRAGEGDTQYF.

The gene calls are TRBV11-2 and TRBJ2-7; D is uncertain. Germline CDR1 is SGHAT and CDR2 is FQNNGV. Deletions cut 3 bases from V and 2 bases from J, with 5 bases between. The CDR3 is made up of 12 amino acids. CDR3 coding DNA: TGTGCCAGCAGCTTGGCAGCCTACGAGCAGTACTTC. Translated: CASSLAAYEQYF.

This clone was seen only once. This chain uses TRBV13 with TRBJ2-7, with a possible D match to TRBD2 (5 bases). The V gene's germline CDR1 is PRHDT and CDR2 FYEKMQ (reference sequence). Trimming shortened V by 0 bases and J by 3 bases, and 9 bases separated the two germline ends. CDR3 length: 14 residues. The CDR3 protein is CASSLGATNYEQYF. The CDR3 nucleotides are TGTGCCAGCAGCTTAGGAGCGACTAACTACGAGCAGTACTTC.